This entry is about one TCR beta chain. Its matching antigen is unknown. Amplification from RNA transcripts yielded the TCR beta CDR3 regions. First-round RT-PCR with HTBI primers preceded a second-round multiplex PCR. In TCRdb, the multiplex PCR reads were re-called with MiXCR into one record per CDR3 protein. Among over a million distinct CDR3 sequences listed, roughly 35% were seen once. There are 13 residues in the CDR3. Germline V gene lookup returns CDR1 ENHRY and CDR2 SYGVKD. Between the trimmed V and J ends, which lost 5 bases and 5 bases, there was a span of 12 bases. The sample is drawn from a study of Graves' ophthalmopathy and Graves' hyperthyroidism. Notes on the study in general: Blood also contained most of the expanded thyroid clonotypes above 0.001 frequency.

Ineligible for inclusion were patients with other autoimmune diseases, uncontrolled infections, pregnancy or lactation. Orbital computed tomography, together with clinical symptoms, serum thyroxine, TRAb and thyroid ultrasound, was used for diagnosis. The receptor's source is an adult man with Graves' hyperthyroidism. The sequenced sample was peripheral blood or thyroid tissue (not recorded which). This chain connects TRBV10-3 to TRBJ1-2; TRBD1 is a possible D gene (5 bases). CDR3 DNA sequence: TGTGCCATCAGTACGGGGGTAGGATATGGCTACACCTTC. Its protein product is CAISTGVGYGYTF.